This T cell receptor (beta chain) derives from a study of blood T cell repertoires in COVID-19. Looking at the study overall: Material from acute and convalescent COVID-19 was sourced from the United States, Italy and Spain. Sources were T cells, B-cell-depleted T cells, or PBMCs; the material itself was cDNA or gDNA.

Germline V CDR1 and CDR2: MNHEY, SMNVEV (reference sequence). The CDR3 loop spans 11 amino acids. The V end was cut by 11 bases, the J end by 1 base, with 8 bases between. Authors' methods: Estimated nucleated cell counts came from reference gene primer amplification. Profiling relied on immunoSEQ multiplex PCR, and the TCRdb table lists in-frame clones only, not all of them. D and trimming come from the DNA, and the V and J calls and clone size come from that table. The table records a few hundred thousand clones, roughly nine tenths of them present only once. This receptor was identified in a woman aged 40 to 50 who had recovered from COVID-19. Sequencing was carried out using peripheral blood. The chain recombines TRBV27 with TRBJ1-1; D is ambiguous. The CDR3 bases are TGTGCCGTGGGCAGGAACACTGAAGCTTTCTTT. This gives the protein CAVGRNTEAFF.